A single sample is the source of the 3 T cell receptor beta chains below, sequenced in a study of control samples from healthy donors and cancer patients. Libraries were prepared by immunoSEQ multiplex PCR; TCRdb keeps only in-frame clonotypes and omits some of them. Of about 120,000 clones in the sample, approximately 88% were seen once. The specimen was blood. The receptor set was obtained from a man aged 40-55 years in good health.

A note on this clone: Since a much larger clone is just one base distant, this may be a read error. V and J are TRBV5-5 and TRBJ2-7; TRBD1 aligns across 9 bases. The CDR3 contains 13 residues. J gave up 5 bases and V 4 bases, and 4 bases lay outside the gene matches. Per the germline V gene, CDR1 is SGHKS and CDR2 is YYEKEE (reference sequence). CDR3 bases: TGTGCCAGCAGCCTCCGGGACAGGGACGAGCAGTACTTC. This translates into CASSLRDRDEQYF.

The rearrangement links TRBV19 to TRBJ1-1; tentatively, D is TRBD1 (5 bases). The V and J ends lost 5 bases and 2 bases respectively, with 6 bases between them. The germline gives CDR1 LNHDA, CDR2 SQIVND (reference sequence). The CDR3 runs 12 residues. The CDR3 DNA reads TGTGCCAGTAGTGACAGTAACACTGAAGCTTTCTTT. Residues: CASSDSNTEAFF.

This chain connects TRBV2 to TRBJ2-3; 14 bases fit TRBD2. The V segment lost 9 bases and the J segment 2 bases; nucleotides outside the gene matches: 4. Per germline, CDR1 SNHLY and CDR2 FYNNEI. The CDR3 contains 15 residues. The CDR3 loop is CASGTSGGYTDTQYF. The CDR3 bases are TGTGCCAGTGGGACTAGCGGGGGATACACAGATACGCAGTATTTT.